This TCR beta chain was profiled in a study of blood T cell repertoires in COVID-19. Study details: Specimens from acute and convalescent COVID-19 originated in the United States, Italy and Spain.

As originally analysed: Amplification with reference gene primers provided the estimates of nucleated cell counts. Some clones are missing from TCRdb's copy, which holds only in-frame ones; the method was immunoSEQ multiplex PCR. That table furnishes V, J and clone size, whereas the DNA furnished D and trimming. The data show about 64,000 clones, around 89% seen once. This clone is a singleton in its sample. Participants' reported clinical history set cohort assignment. In Cohort 3, a recovered donor had either two negative PCRs, clearance, or symptom resolution. The CDR3 has 14 residues. The V and J ends lost 2 bases and 2 bases respectively, with 9 bases between them. CDR1 and CDR2 (germline): SGHKS, YYEKEE (reference sequence).

V gene TRBV5-5 combines with J gene TRBJ2-3; D is undetermined. The specimen sequenced was PBMCs or T cells enriched from blood (not recorded which). The receptor was isolated from a middle-aged woman who had recovered from COVID-19. The CDR3 loop reads CASSFDIDTDTQYF. The CDR3 nucleotides are TGTGCCAGCAGCTTTGACATAGACACAGATACGCAGTATTTT.